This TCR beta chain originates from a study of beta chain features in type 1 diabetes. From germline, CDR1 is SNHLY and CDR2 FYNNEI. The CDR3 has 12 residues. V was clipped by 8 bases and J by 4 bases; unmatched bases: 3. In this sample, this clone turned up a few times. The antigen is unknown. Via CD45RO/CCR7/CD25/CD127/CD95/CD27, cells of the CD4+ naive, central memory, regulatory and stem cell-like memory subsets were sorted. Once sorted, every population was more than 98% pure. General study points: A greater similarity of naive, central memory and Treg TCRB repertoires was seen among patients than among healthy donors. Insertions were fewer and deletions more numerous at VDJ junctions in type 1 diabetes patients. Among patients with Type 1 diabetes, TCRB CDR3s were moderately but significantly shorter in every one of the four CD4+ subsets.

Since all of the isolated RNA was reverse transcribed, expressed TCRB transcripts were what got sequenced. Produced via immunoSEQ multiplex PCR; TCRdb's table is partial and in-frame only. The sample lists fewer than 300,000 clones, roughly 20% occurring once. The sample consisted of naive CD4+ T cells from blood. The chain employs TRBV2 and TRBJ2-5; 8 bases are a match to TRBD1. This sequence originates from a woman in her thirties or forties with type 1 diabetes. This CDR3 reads CASADRGETQYF. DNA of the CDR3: TGTGCCAGCGCCGACAGGGGAGAGACCCAGTACTTC.